The present T cell receptor (beta chain) was sequenced within a study of T cells in Graves' hyperthyroidism and ophthalmopathy. Study results and limitations: By a 13 V-J model, ophthalmopathy was set apart from stable hyperthyroidism.

Notes on this clonotype: Its specificity is not known.

Together with thyroid ultrasound, orbital computed tomography, serum thyroxine and TRAb, clinical symptoms were used for diagnoses. This CDR3 spans 16 amino acids. Germline lookup yields CDR1 KGHSH and CDR2 LQKENI. The J segment lost 2 bases and the V segment lost 3 bases, leaving 4 bases of the junction unmatched. The TCR beta CDR3 regions underwent amplification using RNA transcripts as the source. First-round RT-PCR targeting the TCR CDR3 was performed with the HTBI primer set. TCRdb processed the multiplex PCR reads anew with MiXCR; each CDR3 protein has one entry. Here the sample spans about 510,000 distinct CDR3 sequences, about 14% being singletons.

J is TRBJ1-3 and V is TRBV18, with 10 nucleotides matching TRBD1. The TCR was taken from a woman in her thirties or forties with Graves' hyperthyroidism. Specimen: blood. The CDR3 nucleotides are TGTGCCAGCTCACCCGCGGGACAGGGGACTGGAAACACCATATATTTT. As protein: CASSPAGQGTGNTIYF.